Shown below are 29 T cell receptor beta chains from a single sample sequenced in a study of T-cell memory formation after mild COVID-19. TCRdb re-analysed the 5' RACE reads in MiXCR, keeping a single row per CDR3 protein. Of roughly 180,000 distinct CDR3 sequences in the sample, 18% were seen once. The sample taken for sequencing was PBMCs or a T cell subset sorted from them (not recorded which). These receptors came from a man in his late teens or twenties who had mild COVID-19 (a few samples of this study predate the infection). Cell type and time point are not known.

The chain employs TRBV29-1 and TRBJ2-3; tentative D call: TRBD1 (5 bases). This CDR3 has 13 residues. V dropped 3 bases and J dropped 6 bases, with 13 bases sitting between them. CDR1 and CDR2 (germline): SQVTM, ANQGSEA. CDR3 sequence: CSVDFQGGDTQYF. The CDR3 nucleotides are TGCAGCGTTGATTTCCAGGGTGGGGATACGCAGTATTTT.

This clonotype was counted a few times. The rearrangement joins TRBV5-1 to TRBJ1-2; no definite D call. Germline V lookup: CDR1 SGHRS, CDR2 YFSETQ. Trimming cost V 0 bases and J 4 bases, with 13 bases left between them. CDR3 size: 15 residues. The CDR3 DNA reads TGCGCCAGCAGCTTGGAGGAGGGCCCGGGCTATGGCTACACCTTC. Protein sequence: CASSLEEGPGYGYTF.

The V call is TRBV3-1, the J call TRBJ2-7; 9 bases match TRBD1. The V and J ends lost 4 bases and 9 bases, in that order; junction bases with no gene match: 13. CDR1 and CDR2 (germline): LGHDT, YNNKEL (reference sequence). The length of the CDR3 is 15 residues. CDR3 in amino acids: CASSPWDRDPSRQYF. CDR3 DNA sequence: TGTGCCAGCAGCCCCTGGGACAGGGATCCATCAAGGCAGTACTTC.

This chain joins TRBV27 and TRBJ1-2, with D possibly matching TRBD1 (5 bases). In germline, CDR1 is MNHEY, CDR2 SMNVEV (reference sequence). V shed 8 bases and J shed 4 bases, with 17 bases lying between them. The length of the CDR3 is 14 residues. The CDR3 is CASSRQPQGYGYTF. The DNA for the CDR3 is TGTGCCAGCTCCAGACAGCCCCAGGGCTATGGCTACACCTTC.

The table lists this clonotype with a few counts. The genes are TRBV6-5 and TRBJ2-7, with 8 nucleotides matching TRBD1. Germline CDR1 reads MNHEY; CDR2 reads SVGAGI. Trimming at V came to 5 bases and at J to 1 base, leaving 7 bases not matched to a gene. The CDR3 is made up of 15 amino acids. The CDR3 is CASSPGQGQSYEQYV. The CDR3 nucleotides are TGTGCCAGCAGTCCCGGACAGGGTCAGTCCTACGAGCAGTACGTC.

V and J are TRBV12-3 or TRBV12-4 and TRBJ1-5, with unresolved D. With 2 bases removed from V and 7 bases from J, the gap between germline ends came to 15 bases. The CDR3 totals 15 residues. In nucleotides, the CDR3 is TGTGCCAGCAGTTTAAGTAACGGGGAAGGGCAGCCCCAGCATTTT. This encodes CASSLSNGEGQPQHF.

The J gene is TRBJ1-5, the V gene TRBV6-2 or TRBV6-3; D is ambiguous. CDR3 length: 14 amino acids. Germline CDR1 reads MNHEY; CDR2 reads SVGEGT. V was pared by 6 bases and J by 0 bases, with 9 bases between. CDR3 residues: CASRRSNSNQPQHF. For the CDR3, the DNA is TGTGCCAGCAGACGCAGTAATAGCAATCAGCCCCAGCATTTT.

There are a few counts of this clonotype. The CDR3, as DNA: TGCAGCGCACCACGGACTAGCGGGGTCCCAGATACGCAGTATTTT. It yields the protein CSAPRTSGVPDTQYF. The chain joins TRBV20-1 to TRBJ2-3; 12 bases are a match to TRBD2. Germline V CDR1 and CDR2: DFQATT, SNEGSKA (reference sequence). The CDR3 is 15 residues long.

V gene TRBV18 combines with J gene TRBJ2-1, with 11 bases lining up with TRBD2. The CDR3 is 16 amino acids. The V gene end was trimmed by 5 bases and the J gene end by 4 bases; junction bases not matched to a gene: 7. Germline loops: CDR1 KGHSH, CDR2 LQKENI. This chain's CDR3 is CASSTSGTSGYNEQFF. The CDR3 DNA is TGTGCCAGCTCAACTTCCGGGACTAGCGGATACAATGAGCAGTTCTTC.

V usage is TRBV7-3 and J usage is TRBJ2-1; D perhaps matches TRBD2 (7 bases). Trimming removed 4 bases from V and 5 bases from J, with 15 bases in between. There are 15 residues in the CDR3. Germline CDR1 and CDR2: SGHTA and FQGTGA. CDR3 sequence: CASSSTIGGDNEQFF. The CDR3 coding sequence is TGTGCCAGCAGCTCGACCATAGGGGGGGACAATGAGCAGTTCTTC.

This clonotype was seen more than once but under ten times. The chain carries TRBV20-1 and TRBJ2-1, with a weak D call TRBD1 (5 bases). Trimming left V 2 bases short and J 2 bases short, with 13 bases between. Germline V lookup: CDR1 DFQATT, CDR2 SNEGSKA (reference sequence). The CDR3 runs to 15 residues. This CDR3 reads CSARLSRTPYNEQFF. In DNA, the CDR3 is TGCAGTGCTAGATTGTCCCGGACACCCTACAATGAGCAGTTCTTC.

The chain uses TRBV28 and TRBJ1-6; no clear D. The germline gives CDR1 MDHEN, CDR2 SYDVKM. The V gene lost 3 bases and the J gene lost 2 bases, with 11 bases spanning the gap. CDR3 length: 16 amino acids. The CDR3 here is CASSLSRGTYNSPLHF. Here the CDR3 DNA reads TGTGCCAGCAGTTTGTCCCGGGGAACCTATAATTCACCCCTCCACTTT.

In this sample, this clonotype turned up a few times. CDR3 bases: TGTGCCAGCAGCTTGACAGGGGGCGGCGAGCAGTACGTC. Translating gives CASSLTGGGEQYV. The chain employs TRBV5-5 and TRBJ2-7, with 9 bases matching TRBD1. CDR1 is SGHKS, CDR2 YYEKEE, per germline (reference sequence). The CDR3 loop spans 13 amino acids. V shed 1 base, J shed 6 bases, and the junction held 2 bases outside the gene matches.

This clonotype came up a few times. The chain employs TRBV5-6 and TRBJ2-7; D perhaps matches TRBD1 (6 bases). This CDR3 region has 13 residues. Germline CDR1 is SGHDT and CDR2 is YYEEEE. V lost 4 bases, J lost 2 bases, and 10 bases lay in between. CDR3 DNA: TGTGCCAGCAGCGAACAGGGCACCTACGAGCAGTACGTC. Its protein is CASSEQGTYEQYV.

This clonotype was seen a handful of times. The genes are TRBV12-3 or TRBV12-4 and TRBJ1-1; D unclear. The CDR3 length is 14 residues. V lost 5 bases, J lost 1 base, and 11 bases lay in between. The CDR3 loop is CASSDQVTNTEAFF. The CDR3 coding sequence is TGTGCCAGCAGTGACCAGGTGACGAACACTGAAGCTTTCTTT.

DNA for the CDR3: TGTGCCAGCAGCTTAGGTGTGGGGATGAACTATGGCTACACCTTC. This sequence encodes CASSLGVGMNYGYTF. The J gene is TRBJ1-2, the V gene TRBV7-2; no clear D gene. Trimming left V 1 base short and J 2 bases short, with 11 bases between. The CDR3 has 15 amino acids. Germline V gives CDR1 SGHTA, CDR2 FQGNSA.

This clonotype was found many times. The chain employs TRBV7-2 and TRBJ2-1; the match to TRBD2 covers 8 bases. The V gene end was trimmed by 4 bases and the J gene end by 8 bases; junction bases not matched to a gene: 7. Germline V CDR1 and CDR2: SGHTA, FQGNSA. The CDR3 is made up of 14 amino acids. This CDR3 is CASSSTSGGHEQFF. The CDR3 bases are TGTGCCAGCAGCTCTACGTCGGGGGGGCATGAGCAGTTCTTC.

The sample holds a few counts of this clonotype. The V call is TRBV10-3, the J call TRBJ2-5; D is perhaps TRBD1 or TRBD2 (5 bases each). The CDR3 contains 11 residues. Germline V CDR1 and CDR2: ENHRY, SYGVKD. V lost 8 bases, J lost 3 bases, and 7 bases lay in between. The CDR3 coding sequence is TGTGCCATCGGGGGTGAAGAGACCCAGTACTTC. It specifies CAIGGEETQYF.

This clonotype showed up many times. CDR3 sequence (DNA): TGTGCCAGCAGTTACGAGAACACTGAAGCTTTCTTT. Its protein is CASSYENTEAFF. This chain connects TRBV6-5 to TRBJ1-1; the D is unclear. The CDR3 runs to 12 residues. Germline loops: CDR1 MNHEY, CDR2 SVGAGI. Trimming left V 2 bases short and J 1 base short, with 2 bases between.

The CDR3 reads CASSLRRGPQHF. The DNA of the CDR3 is TGTGCCAGCAGTTTGAGGAGGGGCCCCCAGCATTTT. This chain links TRBV12-3 or TRBV12-4 with TRBJ1-5; a possible D gene is TRBD1 (5 bases). The CDR3 extends over 12 amino acids. With 3 bases removed from V and 10 bases from J, the gap between germline ends came to 10 bases.

This clonotype was seen once. The chain combines TRBV7-2 with TRBJ2-6, with 10 positions matching TRBD1. V gave up 4 bases and J gave up 4 bases; unmatched junction bases: 10. The CDR3 contains 18 residues. CDR1 and CDR2 from the germline V gene are SGHTA and FQGNSA. The CDR3 here is CASSSAPGQGTGANVLTF. The DNA for the CDR3 is TGTGCCAGCAGCTCGGCCCCGGGACAGGGGACCGGGGCCAACGTCCTGACTTTC.

This clonotype was found a few times. The chain employs TRBV5-1 and TRBJ1-1; tentatively, D is TRBD1 (5 bases). CDR1 and CDR2 (germline): SGHRS, YFSETQ. This CDR3 spans 15 amino acids. V dropped 0 bases and J dropped 0 bases, with 9 bases sitting between them. CDR3 DNA: TGCGCCAGCAGCTTGGCTTCAGGGCTGAACACTGAAGCTTTCTTT. Protein product: CASSLASGLNTEAFF.

The V gene is TRBV7-2, the J gene TRBJ1-1; TRBD1 agrees at 7 bases. Per germline, CDR1 SGHTA and CDR2 FQGNSA. The length of the CDR3 is 15 residues. The J segment lost 10 bases and the V segment lost 3 bases, leaving 14 bases of the junction unmatched. The CDR3 reads CASSFYGQEHPGAFF. The CDR3 DNA reads as TGTGCCAGCAGCTTTTACGGACAGGAGCATCCCGGAGCTTTCTTT.

The chain uses TRBV19 and TRBJ2-1; 11 nucleotides align to TRBD2. The trim removed 8 bases at V and 6 bases at J, leaving 12 bases unmatched. The CDR3 is made up of 16 amino acids. Germline lookup yields CDR1 LNHDA and CDR2 SQIVND (reference sequence). The CDR3, as DNA: TGTGCCAGTGACCTTTCCGGGACTAGCGGTGTCAATGAGCAGTTCTTC. Amino acid sequence: CASDLSGTSGVNEQFF. The variable domain in full, with the rest retrieved from reference TRBV19 and TRBJ2-1, is DGGITQSPKYLFRKEGQNVTLSCEQNLNHDAMYWYRQDPGQGLRLIYYSQIVNDFQKGDIAEGYSVSREKKESFPLTVTSAQKNPTAFYLCASDLSGTSGVNEQFFGPGTRLTVL.

V usage is TRBV15 and J usage is TRBJ1-2; D possibly corresponds to TRBD1 (5 bases). The CDR3 spans 13 residues. Germline-derived CDR1 and CDR2 are LNHNV and YYDKDF (reference sequence). Trimming left V 0 bases short and J 12 bases short, with 14 bases between. CDR3 in DNA: TGTGCCACCAGCAGAGATTATCAGGGCGACGACACCTTC. Protein product: CATSRDYQGDDTF.

V usage is TRBV6-5 and J usage is TRBJ1-2; possibly TRBD1 for D (6 bases). The germline V and J ends were trimmed by 0 bases and 5 bases, with 13 bases remaining between them. The CDR3 sequence is 15 residues long. Germline loops: CDR1 MNHEY, CDR2 SVGAGI. In DNA form, the CDR3 reads TGTGCCAGCAGTTACTCGAACAGGGAAGAATATGGCTACACCTTC. Translating it yields CASSYSNREEYGYTF.

V gene TRBV7-3 combines with J gene TRBJ1-1; D remains unclear. The CDR3 spans 13 residues. With 5 bases removed from V and 6 bases from J, the gap between germline ends came to 13 bases. CDR1 SGHTA and CDR2 FQGTGA come from the germline V gene. CDR3 sequence (DNA): TGTGCCAGCAGCCAAATTCCCGGGGCTGAAGCTTTCTTT. As protein: CASSQIPGAEAFF. Full variable domain (rest looked up from reference TRBV7-3 and TRBJ1-1): GAGVSQTPSNKVTEKGKYVELRCDPISGHTALYWYRQSLGQGPEFLIYFQGTGAADDSGLPNDRFFAVRPEGSVSTLKIQRTERGDSAVYLCASSQIPGAEAFFGQGTRLTVV.

The chain couples TRBV20-1 to TRBJ1-1, with TRBD1 as a possible D gene (5 bases). CDR3 length: 15 residues. The germline V and J ends were trimmed by 6 bases and 5 bases, with 22 bases remaining between them. CDR1 is DFQATT, CDR2 SNEGSKA, per germline (reference sequence). CDR3 sequence (DNA): TGCAGTGCCCCAGACCCCAGGGTCTTGGGGACTGAAGCTTTCTTT. Its protein is CSAPDPRVLGTEAFF.

This clonotype was counted between two and nine times. V usage is TRBV28 and J usage is TRBJ2-3, with D perhaps TRBD1 (6 bases). CDR3 length equals 16 residues. V was clipped by 7 bases and J by 0 bases, with 17 bases between them. Germline CDR1 reads MDHEN; CDR2 reads SYDVKM. The CDR3 nucleotides are TGTGCCAGCAACCCGGACAGTGCCTATAGCACAGATACGCAGTATTTT. Protein product: CASNPDSAYSTDTQYF.